A selection of T cell receptor beta chains follows, all from one sample in a study of blood T cell repertoires in COVID-19. Measured with immunoSEQ multiplex PCR; TCRdb has only the in-frame clones, and not every one. Here the sample spans about 120,000 clones, roughly 85% being singletons. The sequenced sample was peripheral blood. These receptors originate from a woman aged 55-70 years with COVID-19, enrolled during active disease. Each CDR3 is given with its conserved first and last residue. The D gene is left open where the match is weak. Only some rows state a clone size, as once, few, many or a class for expanded clones.

TRBJ2-5	TRBV3-1/TRBV3-2	NA	NA	TGTGCCAGCAGCCAACGGGGGTGGGAGACCCAGTACTTC	CASSQRGWETQYF
TRBJ2-2	TRBV7-9	TRBD1	NA	TGTGCCAGCAGCATGGACAGGGGGCTTGACACCGGGGAGCTGTTTTTT	CASSMDRGLDTGELFF
TRBJ2-5	TRBV5-1	NA	NA	TGCGCCAGCAGCTGGACAGTCCAAGAGACCCAGTACTTC	CASSWTVQETQYF
TRBJ2-7	TRBV29-1	TRBD2	NA	TGCAGCGCCGACGGGGGGGTTGAGCAGTACTTC	CSADGGVEQYF
TRBJ2-2	TRBV12-3/TRBV12-4	NA	once	TGTGCCAGCAGCGGGGGGGAGCTGTTTTTT	CASSGGELFF
TRBJ1-2	TRBV6-1	NA	NA	TGTGCCAGCAGTGACCTTCCACAGGCGACGTATGGCTACACCTTC	CASSDLPQATYGYTF
TRBJ2-5	TRBV30	TRBD2	NA	TGTGCCTGGAGTGTACAAACTAGCGGGGGGGAAGAGACCCAGTACTTC	CAWSVQTSGGEETQYF
TRBJ1-1	TRBV6-1	TRBD1	few	TGTGCCAGCAGTGATAGGGACAGGGTTGATAGGGCTTTCTTT	CASSDRDRVDRAFF
TRBJ1-2	TRBV7-9	NA	NA	TGTGCCAGCAGCTTAGATCAGGGACTCTATGGCTACACCTTC	CASSLDQGLYGYTF
TRBJ1-5	TRBV28	TRBD1	NA	TGTGCCAGCAGTTTACTGACAGGGAATAGCAATCAGCCCCAGCATTTT	CASSLLTGNSNQPQHF
TRBJ1-5	TRBV18	NA	NA	TGTGCCAGCTCACCACGTGGGGGGGATACGGGCAATCAGCCCCAGCATTTT	CASSPRGGDTGNQPQHF
TRBJ2-1	TRBV5-1	TRBD2	NA	TGCGCCAGCAGACGGGACTACCAGACGAACTACAATGAGCAGTTCTTC	CASRRDYQTNYNEQFF
TRBJ2-7	TRBV4-1	TRBD2	NA	TGCGCCAGCAGCCAAGCCCCTAGCGGATACGAGCAGTACTTC	CASSQAPSGYEQYF
TRBJ2-7	TRBV6-2/TRBV6-3	NA	NA	TGTGCCAGCAGTTACGAGGCGGTGGCCGAGCAGTACTTC	CASSYEAVAEQYF
TRBJ1-1	TRBV3-1/TRBV3-2	NA	NA	TGTGCCAGCAGCCAAGATCTAGAGACTGAAGCTTTCTTT	CASSQDLETEAFF
TRBJ1-1	TRBV9	TRBD1	NA	TGTGCCAGCAGCCGGACAGGGTTTGGTGAAGCTTTCTTT	CASSRTGFGEAFF
TRBJ1-5	TRBV4-1	TRBD1	NA	TGCGCCAGCAGCCAGGGACAGGGCAGCAATCAGCCCCAGCATTTT	CASSQGQGSNQPQHF
TRBJ2-3	TRBV3-1/TRBV3-2	TRBD2	NA	TGTGCCAGCAGGTTAGCGGGGGGGCCCCACACAGATACGCAGTATTTT	CASRLAGGPHTDTQYF
TRBJ2-5	TRBV19	TRBD2	NA	TGTGCCAGTAGTAAACTAGCGGGGGGAGAGGAGACCCAGTACTTC	CASSKLAGGEETQYF
TRBJ2-7	TRBV5-1	NA	once	TGCGCCAGCAGCTTCACTCAAAGGACAGCGGCCTACGAGCAGTACTTC	CASSFTQRTAAYEQYF
TRBJ2-3	TRBV6-2/TRBV6-3	NA	NA	TGTGCCAGCAGTACGACTAGCACAGATACGCAGTATTTT	CASSTTSTDTQYF
TRBJ1-2	TRBV11-2	TRBD1	NA	TGTACCAGCAGCTCGAGACAGGGAAACTACTATGGCTACACCTTC	CTSSSRQGNYYGYTF
TRBJ1-1	TRBV6-2/TRBV6-3	NA	once	TGTGCCAGCAGTTACTCGAGTCAGGCCGCTGAAGCTTTCTTT	CASSYSSQAAEAFF
TRBJ1-1	TRBV4-3	NA	NA	TGCGCCAGCAGCCAAGATCGGGACACGGGCACTGAAGCTTTCTTT	CASSQDRDTGTEAFF
TRBJ2-1	TRBV10-3	TRBD1	NA	TGTGCCATCAGGACAGGGGTTTACAATGAGCAGTTCTTC	CAIRTGVYNEQFF
TRBJ1-1	TRBV18	NA	NA	TGTGCCAGCTCCCCGACAGTGATGAACACTGAAGCTTTCTTT	CASSPTVMNTEAFF
TRBJ1-1	TRBV7-8	TRBD1	NA	TGTGCCAGCAGCTTCCCTAGAAGCAGACAGGGGATGAACACTGAAGCTTTCTTT	CASSFPRSRQGMNTEAFF
TRBJ1-1	TRBV29-1	NA	few	TGCAGCGTCGAGGGCAGGGGCATTTCGAGCGCTGAAGCTTTCTTT	CSVEGRGISSAEAFF
TRBJ2-5	TRBV4-3	NA	NA	TGCGCCAGCAGCCAAGGGGGCGGGGACCAAGAGACCCAGTACTTC	CASSQGGGDQETQYF
TRBJ2-2	TRBV19	TRBD1	NA	TGTGCCTCCCTTCAGGGGGTCACCGGGGAGCTGTTTTTT	CASLQGVTGELFF
TRBJ2-7	TRBV5-1	NA	NA	TGCGCCAGCAGCTTGGTATTACAGGCCGACTACGAGCAGTACTTC	CASSLVLQADYEQYF
TRBJ2-2	TRBV14	NA	NA	TGTGCCAGCAGCCAGTTTACGGGGAACACCGGGGAGCTGTTTTTT	CASSQFTGNTGELFF
TRBJ1-3	TRBV5-1	TRBD1	NA	TGCGCCAGCAGCATGGGACAGTCCTTCTCTGGAAACACCATATATTTT	CASSMGQSFSGNTIYF
TRBJ1-2	TRBV7-9	NA	few	TGTGCCAGTCCCCCCCCGGACAACCTCTATGGCTACACCTTC	CASPPPDNLYGYTF
TRBJ2-3	TRBV7-8	TRBD2	NA	TGTGCCAGCAGCTTAGTATCGGGGGGGAGCACAGATACGCAGTATTTT	CASSLVSGGSTDTQYF
TRBJ2-5	TRBV11-2	NA	NA	TGTGCCAGCAGCTTAGGACATCACGACCAAGAGACCCAGTACTTC	CASSLGHHDQETQYF
TRBJ1-1	TRBV5-1	NA	NA	TGCGCCAGCAGCCCTACGGCAGGGGTGGCGAACACTGAAGCTTTCTTT	CASSPTAGVANTEAFF
TRBJ1-1	TRBV27	NA	once	TGTGCCAGCAAGACGACAAAAGTGAACACTGAAGCTTTCTTT	CASKTTKVNTEAFF
TRBJ1-1	TRBV3-1/TRBV3-2	NA	NA	TGTGCCAGCAGTCAGGGGACGAACACTGAAGCTTTCTTT	CASSQGTNTEAFF
TRBJ1-6	TRBV10-3	NA	NA	TGTGCCATCAGTGGTGGCTTCTTACCCCTCCACTTT	CAISGGFLPLHF
TRBJ1-2	TRBV9	NA	NA	TGTGCCAGCAGCTTGTCCACCGTTGGAGGTGGCTACACCTTC	CASSLSTVGGGYTF
TRBJ1-2	TRBV30	NA	NA	TGTGCCTTAATGGAGGGAGCTAACTATGGCTACACCTTC	CALMEGANYGYTF
TRBJ2-2	TRBV12-3/TRBV12-4	NA	NA	TGTGCCAGCAGCCGAGGGCCCACCGGGGAGCTGTTTTTT	CASSRGPTGELFF
TRBJ2-7	TRBV19	TRBD2	NA	TGTGCCAGTAGTATGAGCGGGGGGTACGAGCAGTACTTC	CASSMSGGYEQYF
TRBJ2-3	TRBV7-3	TRBD2	once	TGTGCCAGCAGCCCAAGGCCAGCGGGGGGCACAGATACGCAGTATTTT	CASSPRPAGGTDTQYF
TRBJ2-7	TRBV5-6	NA	NA	TGTGCCAGCGGTACAGGGACCTACGAGCAGTACTTC	CASGTGTYEQYF
TRBJ2-1	TRBV7-2	NA	few	TGTGCCAGCAGCCAACTAGGGGGGGGATTCACCTACAATGAGCAGTTCTTC	CASSQLGGGFTYNEQFF
TRBJ1-5	TRBV6-5	TRBD1	NA	TGTGCCAGCATTCGGGACAGGGGAAGCAATCAGCCCCAGCATTTT	CASIRDRGSNQPQHF